This T cell receptor (beta chain) derives from a study of Ad26.COV2.S vaccination and SARS-CoV-2 variants. The CDR3 has 15 residues. Trimming removed 2 bases from V and 1 base from J, with 11 bases in between. Germline V CDR1 and CDR2: MNHEY, SVGAGI. Stated treatment: around 19 received Ad26.COV2.S at low or high dose, single or two shots; roughly 5 received placebo; per-sample allocation not given. Following the first vaccine or placebo injection, samples were taken on day 63. Concerning this clone: Its antigen is unknown.

Study-wide findings and caveats: Measurement of non-spike TCR breadth gave similar results in vaccine and placebo recipients.

This table comes from immunoSEQ multiplex PCR, and its TCRdb copy is limited to in-frame clones, with some not included. Of 410,000 or so clones detected, 92% appear once; the ten largest clones hold approximately 1.7%. Material: peripheral blood, obtained in a trial of Ad26.COV2.S vaccine versus placebo. The V gene is TRBV6-5, the J gene TRBJ1-1; D call uncertain. This receptor was identified in a person aged 18-60 years who received the Ad26.COV2.S COVID-19 vaccine or a placebo. The chain's CDR3 is CASSYLSTGNTEAFF. In DNA form, the CDR3 reads TGTGCCAGCAGTTACCTCTCTACGGGGAACACTGAAGCTTTCTTT.